This T cell receptor beta chain originates from a study of T cell responses to AZD1222 COVID-19 vaccine (dated by TCRdb to the early 2020s). For the wider study: AZD1222 recipients with second doses at about 4 weeks or about 12 weeks were pooled, because spike-specific TCR depth and breadth did not differ between schedules. TCR sequencing was performed for approximately 240 trial participants, of whom roughly 200 were given two doses of AZD1222 and approximately 25 were given two doses of MenACWY control vaccine. Trial participants were enrolled by age into subgroups of 18-55, 56-69 and 70-plus years, and 148, 28 and 57 TCR-sequenced participants, respectively, were included in these subgroups. Study-wide conclusions, independent of this receptor: Conclusions about previously exposed vaccinees were limited because only six AZD1222 recipients were SARS-CoV-2 seropositive at baseline. Reportedly, almost half of the unique spike-specific TCRs recognized epitopes lying outside the regions that are mutated in the B.1.351 and B.1.1.7 variants. The 56-69-year group was small, and its depth increase did not reach significance, likely because of low power. Most participants were white British and females outnumbered males, and the authors suggested that clonal diversity may have been underestimated. No day 14 peak-response samples were available, so repertoires were characterized only after the peak T cell response. The whole spike protein was spanned by vaccine-associated CD4 TCRs, and dominant responses were seen in regions 160-218 and 743-854. Spike-specific TCR breadth and depth rose significantly after two AZD1222 doses compared with day 0 and with MenACWY recipients.

V is reduced by 8 bases and J by 6 bases, leaving a spacing of 11 bases between them. The germline V gene (reference sequence) specifies MNHEY as CDR1 and SMNVEV as CDR2. CDR3 length: 13 amino acids, cysteine to phenylalanine. Here the CDR3 DNA is all that survives: 39 bases in frame from base 1. The CDR3 regions of human TCRbeta chains were subjected to immunosequencing. Per the source publication's procedure: Repertoire TCRs were matched against a reference library of SARS-CoV-2-specific TCRs generated with the MIRA antigen-specificity platform. Breadth was defined as the fraction of unique TCRs that were SARS-CoV-2-associated. Depth was defined as the fraction of total T cells that were SARS-CoV-2-associated. Using the MIRA data, each spike-specific TCR was mapped to the spike region that the TCR reacts to and placed in a CD4 or CD8 class. Log10-transformed breadth and depth values were compared by one-way ANOVA with Sidak's multiple comparisons tests. TCRdb's version of the immuneACCESS table is confined to in-frame rearrangements and falls short of the full clone set. An unresolved V gene accounts for under half of the shortfall where checked; the remainder is of unknown origin. V and J calls and clone size are those listed in that table; D and trimming were worked out from the DNA. The sample contains about 180,000 clones, 88% of them found a single time. 7.7% of the sample belongs to the ten largest clones.

The label giving this sample's time point can be read as: baseline before first vaccination. Vaccinee samples came from UK trials COV001 and COV002, including a single-blind randomized controlled phase 2/3 trial of AZD1222 (ChAdOx1 nCoV-19) in healthy adults. For TCRbeta chain sequencing, PBMC samples from trial participants were taken at day 0 and at day 28 after the second dose. Comments on this clone: Its recognized antigen is unknown. One base away there is no much larger clone; base qualities are not given.

Rearrangement joined TRBV27 to TRBJ1-6, with no confident D gene call. This sequence originates from an adult in good health. The source material was peripheral blood, sampled on day 0 of AZD1222 vaccination. The nucleotides are TGTGCCAGCGCCGGACTGATTAATTCACCCCTCCACTTT. This yields the protein CASAGLINSPLHF.